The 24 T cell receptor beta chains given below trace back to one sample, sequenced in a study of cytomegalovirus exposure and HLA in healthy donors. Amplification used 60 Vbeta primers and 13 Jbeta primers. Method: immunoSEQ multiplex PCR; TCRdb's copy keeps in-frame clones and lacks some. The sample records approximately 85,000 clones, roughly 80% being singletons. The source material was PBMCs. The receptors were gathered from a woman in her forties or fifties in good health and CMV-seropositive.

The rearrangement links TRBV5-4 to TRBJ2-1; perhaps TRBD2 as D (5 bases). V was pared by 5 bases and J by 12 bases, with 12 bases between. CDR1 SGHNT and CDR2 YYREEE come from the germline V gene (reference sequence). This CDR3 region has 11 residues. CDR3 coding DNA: TGTGCCAGCAGAAGCGGCGTCGGGCAGTTCTTC. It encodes CASRSGVGQFF.

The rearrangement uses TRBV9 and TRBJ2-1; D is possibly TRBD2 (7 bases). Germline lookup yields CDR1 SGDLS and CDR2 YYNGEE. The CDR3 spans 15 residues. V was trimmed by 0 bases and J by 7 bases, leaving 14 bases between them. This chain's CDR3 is CASSVVGGLGNEQFF. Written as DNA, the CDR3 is TGTGCCAGCAGCGTAGTGGGGGGGCTGGGTAATGAGCAGTTCTTC.

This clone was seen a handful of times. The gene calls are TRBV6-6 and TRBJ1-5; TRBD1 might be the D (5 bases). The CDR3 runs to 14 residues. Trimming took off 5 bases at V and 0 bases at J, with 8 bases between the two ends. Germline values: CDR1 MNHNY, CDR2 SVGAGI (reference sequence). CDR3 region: CASSQGFSNQPQHF. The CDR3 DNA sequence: TGTGCCAGCAGTCAGGGATTTAGCAATCAGCCCCAGCATTTT.

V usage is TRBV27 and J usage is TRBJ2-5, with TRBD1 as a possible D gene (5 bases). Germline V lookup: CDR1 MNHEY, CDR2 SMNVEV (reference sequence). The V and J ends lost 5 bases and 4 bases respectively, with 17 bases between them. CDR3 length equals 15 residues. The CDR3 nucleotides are TGTGCCAGCAGTCGAATCCCCGCAGGGCTAGAGACCCAGTACTTC. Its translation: CASSRIPAGLETQYF.

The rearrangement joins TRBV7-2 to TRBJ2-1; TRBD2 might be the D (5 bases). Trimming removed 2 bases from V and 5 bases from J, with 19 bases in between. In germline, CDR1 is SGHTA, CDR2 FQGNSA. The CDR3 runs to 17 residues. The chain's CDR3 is CASSLFWASRSHNEQFF. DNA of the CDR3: TGTGCCAGCAGCTTATTTTGGGCTAGCAGGTCCCACAATGAGCAGTTCTTC.

The CDR3: CASSEGDWSTDTQYF. The CDR3 nucleotides are TGTGCCAGCAGTGAGGGGGACTGGAGCACAGATACGCAGTATTTT. V gene TRBV2 combines with J gene TRBJ2-3; D possibly corresponds to TRBD2 (6 bases). The CDR3 extends over 15 amino acids. V lost 3 bases and J 0 bases, leaving 10 bases between the germline ends. Germline assignment: CDR1 SNHLY and CDR2 FYNNEI. Full variable domain (rest looked up from reference TRBV2 and TRBJ2-3): EPEVTQTPSHQVTQMGQEVILRCVPISNHLYFYWYRQILGQKVEFLVSFYNNEISEKSEIFDDQFSVERPDGSNFTLKIRSTKLEDSAMYFCASSEGDWSTDTQYFGPGTRLTVL.

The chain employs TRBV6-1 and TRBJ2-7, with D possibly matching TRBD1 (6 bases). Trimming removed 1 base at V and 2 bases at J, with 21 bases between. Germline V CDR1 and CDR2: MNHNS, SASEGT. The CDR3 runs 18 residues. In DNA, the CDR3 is TGTGCCAGCAGTGAAGTACCGTCCGGGCAGGGGAAGACCTACGAGCAGTACTTC. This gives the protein CASSEVPSGQGKTYEQYF.

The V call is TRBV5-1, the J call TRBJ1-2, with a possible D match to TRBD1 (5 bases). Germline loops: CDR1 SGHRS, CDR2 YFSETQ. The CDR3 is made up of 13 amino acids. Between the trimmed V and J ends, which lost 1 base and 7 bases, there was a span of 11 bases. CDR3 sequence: CASSLTHQGGYTF. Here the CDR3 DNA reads TGCGCCAGCAGCTTGACTCACCAGGGTGGCTACACCTTC.

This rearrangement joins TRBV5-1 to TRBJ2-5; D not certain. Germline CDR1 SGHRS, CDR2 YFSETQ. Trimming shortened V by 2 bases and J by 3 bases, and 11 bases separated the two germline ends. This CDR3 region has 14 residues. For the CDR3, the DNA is TGCGCCAGCAGCTTAACACCTCGGGAAGAGACCCAGTACTTC. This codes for CASSLTPREETQYF.

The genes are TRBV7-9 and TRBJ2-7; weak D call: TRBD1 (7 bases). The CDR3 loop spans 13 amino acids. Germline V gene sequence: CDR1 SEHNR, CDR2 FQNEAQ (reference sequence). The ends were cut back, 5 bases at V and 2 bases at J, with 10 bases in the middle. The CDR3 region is CASSAGQPYEQYF. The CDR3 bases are TGTGCCAGCAGCGCGGGACAGCCCTACGAGCAGTACTTC.

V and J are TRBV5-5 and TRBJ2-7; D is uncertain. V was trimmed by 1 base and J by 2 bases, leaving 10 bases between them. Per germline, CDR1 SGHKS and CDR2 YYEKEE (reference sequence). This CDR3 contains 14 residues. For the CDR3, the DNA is TGTGCCAGCAGCTTGAGCGCAACCCCCTACGAGCAGTACGTC. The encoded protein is CASSLSATPYEQYV.

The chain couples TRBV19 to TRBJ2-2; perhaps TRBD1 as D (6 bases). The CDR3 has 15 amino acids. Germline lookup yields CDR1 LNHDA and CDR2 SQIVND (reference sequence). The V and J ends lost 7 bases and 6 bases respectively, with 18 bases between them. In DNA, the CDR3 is TGTGCCAGTACTCACATCCGGGACATCCCCGGGGAGCTGTTTTTT. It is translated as CASTHIRDIPGELFF.

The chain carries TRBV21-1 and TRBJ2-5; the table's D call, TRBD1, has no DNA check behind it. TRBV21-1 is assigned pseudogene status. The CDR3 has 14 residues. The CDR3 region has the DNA TGTGCCAGCAGCAACCGACATCTCCAAGAGACCCAGTACTTC. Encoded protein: CASSNRHLQETQYF.

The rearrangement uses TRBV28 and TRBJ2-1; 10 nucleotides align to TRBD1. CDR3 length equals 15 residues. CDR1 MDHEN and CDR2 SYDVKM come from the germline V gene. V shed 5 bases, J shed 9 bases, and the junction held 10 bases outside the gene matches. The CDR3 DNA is TGTGCCAGCAGTGTCGGGACAGGGGCTCTGGCTGAGCAGTTCTTC. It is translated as CASSVGTGALAEQFF.

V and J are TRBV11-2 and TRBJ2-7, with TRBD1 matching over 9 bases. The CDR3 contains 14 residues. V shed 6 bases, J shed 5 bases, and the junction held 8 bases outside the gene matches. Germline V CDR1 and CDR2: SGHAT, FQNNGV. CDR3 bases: TGTGCCAGCAGTCCGGGACAGGGTATCCACGAGCAGTACTTC. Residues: CASSPGQGIHEQYF.

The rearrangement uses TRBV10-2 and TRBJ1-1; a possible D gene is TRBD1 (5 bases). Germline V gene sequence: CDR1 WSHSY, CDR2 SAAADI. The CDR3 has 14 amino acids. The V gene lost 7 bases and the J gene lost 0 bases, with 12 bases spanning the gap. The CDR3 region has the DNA TGCGCCAGCACATTCGGGGGGTTGAACACTGAAGCTTTCTTT. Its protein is CASTFGGLNTEAFF.

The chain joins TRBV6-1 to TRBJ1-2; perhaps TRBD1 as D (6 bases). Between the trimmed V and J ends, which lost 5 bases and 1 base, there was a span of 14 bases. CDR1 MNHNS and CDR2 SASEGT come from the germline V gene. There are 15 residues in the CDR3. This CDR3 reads CASSRDISGNYGYTF. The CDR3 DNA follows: TGTGCCAGCAGTCGGGACATCAGCGGTAACTATGGCTACACCTTC.

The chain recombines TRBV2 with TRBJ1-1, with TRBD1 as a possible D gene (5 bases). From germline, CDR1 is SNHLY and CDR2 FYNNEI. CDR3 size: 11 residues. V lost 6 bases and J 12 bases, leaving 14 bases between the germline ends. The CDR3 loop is CASSVLGPPFF. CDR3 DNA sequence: TGTGCCAGCAGCGTCCTGGGGCCGCCTTTCTTT. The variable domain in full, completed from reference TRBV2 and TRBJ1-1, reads EPEVTQTPSHQVTQMGQEVILRCVPISNHLYFYWYRQILGQKVEFLVSFYNNEISEKSEIFDDQFSVERPDGSNFTLKIRSTKLEDSAMYFCASSVLGPPFFGQGTRLTVV.

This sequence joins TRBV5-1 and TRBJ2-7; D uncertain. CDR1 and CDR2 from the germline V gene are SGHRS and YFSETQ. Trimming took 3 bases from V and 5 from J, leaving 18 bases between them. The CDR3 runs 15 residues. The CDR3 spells CASSWSRVLINEQYF. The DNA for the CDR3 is TGCGCCAGCAGCTGGTCGAGAGTTTTGATCAACGAGCAGTACTTC.

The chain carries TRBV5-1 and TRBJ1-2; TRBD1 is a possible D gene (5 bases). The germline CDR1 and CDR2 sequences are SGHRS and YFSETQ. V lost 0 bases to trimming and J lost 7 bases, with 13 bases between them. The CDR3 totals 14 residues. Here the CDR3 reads CASSLVGREGGYTF. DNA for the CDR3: TGCGCCAGCAGCTTGGTTGGCAGGGAGGGTGGCTACACCTTC.

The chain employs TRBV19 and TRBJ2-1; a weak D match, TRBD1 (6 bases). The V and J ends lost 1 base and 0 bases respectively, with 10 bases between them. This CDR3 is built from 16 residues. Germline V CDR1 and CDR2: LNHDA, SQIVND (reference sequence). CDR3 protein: CASSIGTDSSYNEQFF. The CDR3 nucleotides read TGTGCCAGTAGTATAGGAACGGACAGCTCCTACAATGAGCAGTTCTTC.

The chain's CDR3 is CASRPAGTGNEKLFF. The CDR3 nucleotides are TGTGCCAGCAGACCTGCCGGGACAGGGAATGAAAAACTGTTTTTT. The chain carries TRBV6-5 and TRBJ1-4; 9 bases line up with TRBD1. The CDR3 runs 15 residues. The junction had 7 bases not matched to a gene; V was cut back by 6 bases and J by 5 bases. Germline CDR1 MNHEY, CDR2 SVGAGI.

CDR3 coding DNA: TGCGCCAGCAGCTTGGATGTGCAGGGGGGGAACACTGAAGCTTTCTTT. Residues: CASSLDVQGGNTEAFF. The V gene is TRBV5-1, the J gene TRBJ1-1; the match to TRBD1 covers 7 bases. The germline gives CDR1 SGHRS, CDR2 YFSETQ. J lost 1 base, V lost 0 bases, and 6 bases had no gene match. The CDR3 loop spans 16 amino acids.

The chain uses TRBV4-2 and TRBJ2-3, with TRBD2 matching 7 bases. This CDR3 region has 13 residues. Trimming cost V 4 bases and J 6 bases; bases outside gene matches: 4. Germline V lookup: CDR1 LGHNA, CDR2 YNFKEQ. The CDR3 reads CASSPGLGDTQYF. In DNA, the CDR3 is TGTGCCAGCAGCCCCGGACTAGGGGATACGCAGTATTTT.